This TCR beta chain was captured by sequencing in a study of CD8 T cells in ankylosing spondylitis. Study-wide results and caveats: Clones linked to disease, bearing a CD8+ phenotype, were relatively rare in peripheral blood. Blood from ankylosing spondylitis patients appeared to carry a characteristic roughly 8-variant TCR beta motif. Reportedly, matched ankylosing spondylitis synovial fluid was significantly enriched for disease-linked clones.

As concerns this clonotype: Its antigen is still unknown.

CDR1 and CDR2 (germline): DFQATT, SNEGSKA (reference sequence). Trimming stripped 1 base from V and 2 bases from J, with 11 bases between. There are 14 residues in the CDR3. Quantitative 5'-RACE with molecular barcodes was used to make the TCR beta libraries. MiXCR, applied by TCRdb to the 5' RACE reads, yields one record per CDR3 protein. This sample yields around 250,000 distinct CDR3 sequences, of which 18% are seen a single time; less than 35% belongs to the top ten. The source is a male donor with ankylosing spondylitis or in good health (not recorded which). The source material was blood, either unsorted or a sorted T cell fraction (not recorded which). V usage is TRBV20-1 and J usage is TRBJ2-5; D remains unclear. CDR3 sequence reads: CSARGLAPQETQYF. DNA for the CDR3: TGCAGTGCTAGAGGGTTAGCACCACAAGAGACCCAGTACTTC.